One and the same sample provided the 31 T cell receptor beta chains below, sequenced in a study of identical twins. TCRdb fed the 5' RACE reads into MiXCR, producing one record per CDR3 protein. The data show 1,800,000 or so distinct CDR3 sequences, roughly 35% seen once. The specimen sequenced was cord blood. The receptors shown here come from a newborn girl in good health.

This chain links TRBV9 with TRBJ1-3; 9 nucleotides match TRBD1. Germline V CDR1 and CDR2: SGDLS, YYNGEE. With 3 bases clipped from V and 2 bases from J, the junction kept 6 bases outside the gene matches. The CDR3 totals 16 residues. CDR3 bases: TGTGCCAGCAGCGCGGGGACAGGGACGGCTGGAAACACCATATATTTT. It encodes CASSAGTGTAGNTIYF. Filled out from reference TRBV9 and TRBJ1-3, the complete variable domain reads DSGVTQTPKHLITATGQRVTLRCSPRSGDLSVYWYQQSLDQGLQFLIQYYNGEERAKGNILERFSAQQFPDLHSELNLSSLELGDSALYFCASSAGTGTAGNTIYFGEGSWLTVV.

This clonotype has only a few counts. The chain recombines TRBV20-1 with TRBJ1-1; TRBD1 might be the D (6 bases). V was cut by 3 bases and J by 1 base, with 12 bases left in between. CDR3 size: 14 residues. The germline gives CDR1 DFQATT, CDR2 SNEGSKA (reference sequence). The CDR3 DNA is TGCAGTGCTAGCCAGGGGCCGCGGAACACTGAAGCTTTCTTT. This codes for CSASQGPRNTEAFF.

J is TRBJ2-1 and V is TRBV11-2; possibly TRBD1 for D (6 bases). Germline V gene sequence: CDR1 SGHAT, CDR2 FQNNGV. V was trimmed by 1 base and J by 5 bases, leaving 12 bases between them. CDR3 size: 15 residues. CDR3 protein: CASSLAPQGNNEQFF. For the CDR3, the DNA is TGTGCCAGCAGCTTAGCGCCTCAGGGGAACAATGAGCAGTTCTTC.

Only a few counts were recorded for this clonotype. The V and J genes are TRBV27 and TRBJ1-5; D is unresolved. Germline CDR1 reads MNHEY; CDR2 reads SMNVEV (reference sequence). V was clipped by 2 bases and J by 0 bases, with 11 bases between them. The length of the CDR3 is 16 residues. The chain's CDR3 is CASSLASDVSNQPQHF. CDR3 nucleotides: TGTGCCAGCAGTTTAGCCAGTGATGTTAGCAATCAGCCCCAGCATTTT.

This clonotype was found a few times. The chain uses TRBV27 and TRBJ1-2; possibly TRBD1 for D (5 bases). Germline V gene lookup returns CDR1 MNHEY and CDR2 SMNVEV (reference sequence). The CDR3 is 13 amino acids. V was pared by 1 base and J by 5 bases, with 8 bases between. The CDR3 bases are TGTGCCAGCAGTTTATTCGGGACTTATGGCTACACCTTC. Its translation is CASSLFGTYGYTF.

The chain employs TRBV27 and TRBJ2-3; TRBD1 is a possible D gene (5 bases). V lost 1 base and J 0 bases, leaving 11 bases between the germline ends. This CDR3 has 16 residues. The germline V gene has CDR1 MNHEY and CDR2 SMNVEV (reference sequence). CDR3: CASSLWGGASTDTQYF. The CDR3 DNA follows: TGTGCCAGCAGTTTATGGGGTGGGGCTAGCACAGATACGCAGTATTTT.

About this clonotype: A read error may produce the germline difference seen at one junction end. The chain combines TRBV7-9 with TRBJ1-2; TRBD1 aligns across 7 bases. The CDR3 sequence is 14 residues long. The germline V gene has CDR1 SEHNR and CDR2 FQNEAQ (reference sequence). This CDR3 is CASSSQGVNYGYTF. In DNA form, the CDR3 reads TGCGCCAGCAGCTCGCAGGGGGTTAACTATGGCTACACCTTC. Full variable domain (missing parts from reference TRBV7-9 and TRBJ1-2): DTGVSQNPRHKITKRGQNVTFRCDPISEHNRLYWYRQTLGQGPEFLTYFQNEAQLEKSRLLSDRFSAERPKGSFSTLEIQRTEQGDSAMYLCASSSQGVNYGYTFGSGTRLTVV.

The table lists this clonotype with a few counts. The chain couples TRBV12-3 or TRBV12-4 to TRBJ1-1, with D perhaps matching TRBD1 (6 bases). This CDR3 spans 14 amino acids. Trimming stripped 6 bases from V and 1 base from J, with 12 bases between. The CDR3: CASRRDTSNTEAFF. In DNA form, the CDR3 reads TGTGCCAGCAGGCGGGACACCTCGAACACTGAAGCTTTCTTT.

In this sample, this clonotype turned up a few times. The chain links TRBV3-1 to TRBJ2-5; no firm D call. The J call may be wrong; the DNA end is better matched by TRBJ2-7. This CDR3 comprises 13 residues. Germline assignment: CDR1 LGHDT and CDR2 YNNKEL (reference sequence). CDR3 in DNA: TGTGCCAGCAGCCAACGGGCTTCCTACGAGCAGTACTTC. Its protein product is CASSQRASYEQYF.

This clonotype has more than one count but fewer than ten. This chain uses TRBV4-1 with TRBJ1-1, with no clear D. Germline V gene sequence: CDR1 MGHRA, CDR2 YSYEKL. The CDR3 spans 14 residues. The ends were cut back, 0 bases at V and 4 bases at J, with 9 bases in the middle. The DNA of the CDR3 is TGCGCCAGCAGCCAAGATGTGGGTGTCACTGAAGCTTTCTTT. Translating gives CASSQDVGVTEAFF.

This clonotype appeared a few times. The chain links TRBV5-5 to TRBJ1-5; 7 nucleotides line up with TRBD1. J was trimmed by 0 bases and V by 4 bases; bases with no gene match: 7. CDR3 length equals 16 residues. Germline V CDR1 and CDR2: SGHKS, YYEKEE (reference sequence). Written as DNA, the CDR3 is TGTGCCAGCAGCAGGGGACAGTACGATAGCAATCAGCCCCAGCATTTT. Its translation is CASSRGQYDSNQPQHF.

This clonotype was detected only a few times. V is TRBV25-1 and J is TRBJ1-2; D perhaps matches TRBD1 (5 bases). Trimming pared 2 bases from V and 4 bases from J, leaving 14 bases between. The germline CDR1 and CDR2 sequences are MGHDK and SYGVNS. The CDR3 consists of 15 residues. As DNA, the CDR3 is TGTGCCAGCAGTGAACCCGCCGGGACTACCTATGGCTACACCTTC. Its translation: CASSEPAGTTYGYTF.

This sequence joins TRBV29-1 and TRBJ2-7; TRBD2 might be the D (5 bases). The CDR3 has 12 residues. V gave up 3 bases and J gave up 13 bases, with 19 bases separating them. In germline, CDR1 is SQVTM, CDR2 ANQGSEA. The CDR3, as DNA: TGCAGCGTTGACAGACGGGAAGAGACCCACTACTTC. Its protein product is CSVDRREETHYF.

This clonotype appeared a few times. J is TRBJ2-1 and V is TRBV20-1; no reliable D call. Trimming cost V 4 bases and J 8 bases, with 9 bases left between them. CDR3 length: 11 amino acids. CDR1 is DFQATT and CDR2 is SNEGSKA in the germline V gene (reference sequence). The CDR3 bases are TGCAGTGCTAACGGGTGGGATGAGCAGTTCTTC. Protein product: CSANGWDEQFF.

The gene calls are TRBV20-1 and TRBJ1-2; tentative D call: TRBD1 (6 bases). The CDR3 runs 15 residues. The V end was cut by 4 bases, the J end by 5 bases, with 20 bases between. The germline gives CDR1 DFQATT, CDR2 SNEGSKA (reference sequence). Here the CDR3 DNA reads TGCAGTGCTACCCATCCCAACGGGGGGCGATATGGCTACACCTTC. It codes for CSATHPNGGRYGYTF.

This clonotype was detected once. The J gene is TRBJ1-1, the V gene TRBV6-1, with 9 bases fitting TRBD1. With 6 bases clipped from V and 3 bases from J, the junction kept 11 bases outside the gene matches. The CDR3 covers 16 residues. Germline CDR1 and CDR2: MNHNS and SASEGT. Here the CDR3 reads CASRPGQGRGYTEAFF. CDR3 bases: TGTGCCAGCAGACCGGGACAGGGAAGGGGGTACACTGAAGCTTTCTTT.

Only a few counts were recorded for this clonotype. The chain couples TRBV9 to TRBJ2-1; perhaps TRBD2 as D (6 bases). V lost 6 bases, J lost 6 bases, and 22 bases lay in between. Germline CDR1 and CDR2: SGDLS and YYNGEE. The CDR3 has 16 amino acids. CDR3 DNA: TGTGCCAGCAAACCCTTAGCGGCGAAATGGGGCAATGAGCAGTTCTTC. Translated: CASKPLAAKWGNEQFF.

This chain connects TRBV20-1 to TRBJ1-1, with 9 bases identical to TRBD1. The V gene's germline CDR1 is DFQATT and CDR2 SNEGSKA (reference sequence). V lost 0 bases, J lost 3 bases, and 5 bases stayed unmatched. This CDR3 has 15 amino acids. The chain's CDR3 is CSARDGGTGYTEAFF. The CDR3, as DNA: TGCAGTGCTAGAGATGGGGGGACAGGGTACACTGAAGCTTTCTTT.

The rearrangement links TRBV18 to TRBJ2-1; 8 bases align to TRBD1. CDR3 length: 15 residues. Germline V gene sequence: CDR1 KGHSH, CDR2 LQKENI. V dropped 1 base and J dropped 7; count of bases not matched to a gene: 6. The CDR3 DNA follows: TGTGCCAGCTCACCACTAGGACAGGGAACGAATGAGCAGTTCTTC. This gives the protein CASSPLGQGTNEQFF.

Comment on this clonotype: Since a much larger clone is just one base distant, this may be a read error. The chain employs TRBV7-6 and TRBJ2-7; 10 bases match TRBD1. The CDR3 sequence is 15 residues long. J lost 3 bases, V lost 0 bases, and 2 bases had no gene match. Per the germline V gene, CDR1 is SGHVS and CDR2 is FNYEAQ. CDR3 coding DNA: TGTGCCAGCAGCTTAGCGGGACAGGGGAACTACGAGCAGTACTTC. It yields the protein CASSLAGQGNYEQYF.

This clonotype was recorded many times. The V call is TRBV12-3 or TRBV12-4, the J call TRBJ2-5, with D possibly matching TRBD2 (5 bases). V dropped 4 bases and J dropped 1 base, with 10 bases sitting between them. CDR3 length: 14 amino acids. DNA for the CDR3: TGTGCCAGCAGTTCACTAGGCTCCCAAGAGACCCAGTACTTC. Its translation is CASSSLGSQETQYF.

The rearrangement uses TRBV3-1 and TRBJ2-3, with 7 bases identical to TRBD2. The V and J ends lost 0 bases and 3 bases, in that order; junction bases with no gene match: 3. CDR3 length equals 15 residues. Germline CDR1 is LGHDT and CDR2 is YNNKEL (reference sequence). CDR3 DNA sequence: TGTGCCAGCAGCCAAGAGAGGCGGGAGACAGATACGCAGTATTTT. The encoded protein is CASSQERRETDTQYF.

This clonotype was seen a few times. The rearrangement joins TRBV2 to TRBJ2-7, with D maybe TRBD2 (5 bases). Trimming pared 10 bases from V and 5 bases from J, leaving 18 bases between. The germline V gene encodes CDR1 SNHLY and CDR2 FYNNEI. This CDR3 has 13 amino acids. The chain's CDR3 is CAIRVAGENEQYF. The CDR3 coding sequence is TGTGCCATAAGAGTTGCGGGTGAAAACGAGCAGTACTTC.

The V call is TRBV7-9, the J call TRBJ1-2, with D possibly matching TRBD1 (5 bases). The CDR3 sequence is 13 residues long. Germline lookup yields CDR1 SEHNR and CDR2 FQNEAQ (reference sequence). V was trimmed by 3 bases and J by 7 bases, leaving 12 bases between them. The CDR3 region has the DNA TGTGCCAGCAGCTTCTCCAGGGAAAGTGGCTACACCTTC. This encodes CASSFSRESGYTF.

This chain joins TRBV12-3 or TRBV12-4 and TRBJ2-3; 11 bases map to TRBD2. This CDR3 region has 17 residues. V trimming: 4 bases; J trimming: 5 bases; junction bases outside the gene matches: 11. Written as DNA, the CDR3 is TGTGCCAGCAGTTCGTGGGGACTAGCGGAGGGAGGAGATACGCAGTATTTT. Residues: CASSSWGLAEGGDTQYF.

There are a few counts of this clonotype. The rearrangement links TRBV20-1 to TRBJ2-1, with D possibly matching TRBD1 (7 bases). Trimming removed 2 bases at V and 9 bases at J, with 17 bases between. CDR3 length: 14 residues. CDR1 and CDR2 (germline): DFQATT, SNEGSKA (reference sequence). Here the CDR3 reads CSARPLEGAGEQFF. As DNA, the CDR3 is TGCAGTGCTAGACCTCTGGAGGGGGCAGGTGAGCAGTTCTTC.

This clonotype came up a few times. CDR3 residues: CASSGGSVSSYNEQFF. The CDR3 nucleotides read TGTGCCAGCAGTGGGGGTAGTGTTAGCTCCTACAATGAGCAGTTCTTC. The chain links TRBV12-3 or TRBV12-4 to TRBJ2-1; D tentatively fits TRBD1 or TRBD2 (5 bases each). The V end was cut by 5 bases, the J end by 0 bases, with 14 bases between. The CDR3 spans 16 residues.

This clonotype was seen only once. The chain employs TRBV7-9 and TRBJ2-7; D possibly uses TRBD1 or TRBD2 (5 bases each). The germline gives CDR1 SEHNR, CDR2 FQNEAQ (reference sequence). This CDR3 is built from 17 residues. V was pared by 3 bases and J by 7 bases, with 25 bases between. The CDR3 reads CASSFLPGLTSYNEQYF. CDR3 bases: TGTGCCAGCAGCTTCCTCCCGGGGCTCACCTCCTACAATGAGCAGTACTTC.

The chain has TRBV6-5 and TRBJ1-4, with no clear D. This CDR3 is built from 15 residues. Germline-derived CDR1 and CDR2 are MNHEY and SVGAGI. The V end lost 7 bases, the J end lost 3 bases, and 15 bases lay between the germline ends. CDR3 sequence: CASNGTGSANEKLFF. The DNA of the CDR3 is TGTGCCAGCAACGGAACGGGCTCCGCTAATGAAAAACTGTTTTTT.

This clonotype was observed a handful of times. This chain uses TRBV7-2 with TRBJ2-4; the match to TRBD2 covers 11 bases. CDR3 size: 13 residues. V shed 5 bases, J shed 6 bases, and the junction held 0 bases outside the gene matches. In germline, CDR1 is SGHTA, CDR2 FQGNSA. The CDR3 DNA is TGTGCCAGCAGCGGGACTAGCGGAAACATTCAGTACTTC. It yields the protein CASSGTSGNIQYF.

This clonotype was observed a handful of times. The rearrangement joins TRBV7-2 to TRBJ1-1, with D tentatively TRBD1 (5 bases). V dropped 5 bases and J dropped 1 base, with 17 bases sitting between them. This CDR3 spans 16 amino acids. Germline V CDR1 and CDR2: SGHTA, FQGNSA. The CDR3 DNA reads TGTGCCAGCAGCCCACAGAGGGGCGGACCGAACACTGAAGCTTTCTTT. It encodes CASSPQRGGPNTEAFF.